This T cell receptor (beta chain) was identified in a study of blood T cell repertoires in COVID-19. Across the study: PBMCs, B-cell-depleted T cells, or T cells provided the cDNA or gDNA that made up the material.

It was during active infection that Seattle patients were enrolled and then longitudinally followed. Original handling: It was from reference gene primer amplification that nucleated cell counts were estimated. The data were produced by immunoSEQ multiplex PCR, yet TCRdb's version contains in-frame clones alone and is incomplete. The DNA gave D and trimming, while V, J and clone size come from that table. The repertoire holds fewer than 500,000 clones, with about 90% as singletons. This clone was seen once. Trimming cost V 3 bases and J 4 bases, with 14 bases left between them. The CDR3 sequence is 15 residues long. Germline V lookup: CDR1 SGHTA, CDR2 FQGTGA.

The V and J genes are TRBV7-3 and TRBJ2-3; D is perhaps TRBD1 (6 bases). Sequenced input: peripheral blood. The sequence was collected from a man younger than 30 with COVID-19, enrolled during active disease. The CDR3 DNA reads TGTGCCAGCAGCTTTAAAGGGGGTGTCTCAGATACGCAGTATTTT. This translates into CASSFKGGVSDTQYF.